Shown below are 16 T cell receptor beta chains from a single sample sequenced in a study of graft-versus-host responses after intestinal transplantation (dated by TCRdb to the early 2020s). Receptor libraries were prepared by the immunoSEQ multiplex PCR assay. TCRdb provides this immuneACCESS table in a form limited to in-frame rearrangements. Some clones are lacking; in checked studies, under half of them reflect an unresolved V gene, and why the rest are absent is not known. The sample data list some 13,000 clones, and 70% to 85% of these were observed just once. Around 6.8% of the sample is in the top ten clones. Dithiothreitol, EDTA incubations and collagenase D digestion were used to isolate intraepithelial and lamina propria lymphocytes from graft specimens. The specimen comprised ileum tissue, sampled 16 days after intestinal transplant. These receptor sequences come from a human patient who received an intestinal transplant, so some T cells may come from the graft donor.

The chain has TRBV30 and TRBJ2-7; 7 nucleotides match TRBD2. V lost 2 bases and J lost 3; bases outside the gene matches: 16. Per germline, CDR1 GTSNPN and CDR2 SVGIG (reference sequence). The CDR3 totals 17 residues. The CDR3 loop is CAWSLGTTRRWYYEQYF. CDR3 bases: TGTGCCTGGAGTCTCGGGACTACCAGGAGGTGGTACTACGAGCAGTACTTC. The entire variable domain, with the rest obtained from reference TRBV30 and TRBJ2-7, is as follows: SQTIHQWPATLVQPVGSPLSLECTVEGTSNPNLYWYRQAAGRGLQLLFYSVGIGQISSEVPQNLSASRPQDRQFILSSKKLLLSDSGFYLCAWSLGTTRRWYYEQYFGPGTRLTVT.

V gene TRBV6-6 combines with J gene TRBJ2-3, with TRBD2 matching over 12 bases. CDR3 size: 16 residues. After removal of 4 bases from V and 3 bases from J, the junction contained 5 bases not matched to a gene. The germline CDR1 and CDR2 sequences are MNHNY and SVGAGI (reference sequence). This CDR3 is CASSWTSGVGTDTQYF. In nucleotides, the CDR3 is TGTGCCAGCAGTTGGACTAGCGGGGTCGGAACAGATACGCAGTATTTT.

V is TRBV7-8 and J is TRBJ1-4, with TRBD1 identical over 7 bases. Trimming cost V 6 bases and J 8 bases; bases outside gene matches: 12. The CDR3 has 15 residues. Germline CDR1 and CDR2: SGHVS and FQNEAQ. The CDR3 DNA sequence: TGTGCCAGCAGGGCCACGGGACAGCTTCGGGAAAAACTGTTTTTT. It is translated as CASRATGQLREKLFF.

This clone has a handful of counts. The rearrangement joins TRBV27 to TRBJ1-5; TRBD1 is a possible D gene (6 bases). CDR3 size: 15 residues. With 3 bases removed from V and 5 bases from J, the gap between germline ends came to 14 bases. Germline-derived CDR1 and CDR2 are MNHEY and SMNVEV (reference sequence). DNA of the CDR3: TGTGCCAGCAGTTTCGGCAGGGGATCCGATCAGCCCCAGCATTTT. Translation gives CASSFGRGSDQPQHF.

The CDR3 nucleotides are TGCGCCAGCAGCCAAGATAGGAGCGGGGTCTACAATGAGCAGTTCTTC. Translating it yields CASSQDRSGVYNEQFF. V usage is TRBV4-3 and J usage is TRBJ2-1; 7 nucleotides match TRBD2. The CDR3 is made up of 16 amino acids. Germline lookup yields CDR1 LGHNA and CDR2 YSLEER. J gave up 3 bases and V 0 bases, and 5 bases lay outside the gene matches.

This clone has only one observation. CDR3 bases: TGTGCCAGCAGCTTAACCGGGAGCACAGATACGCAGTATTTT. This translates into CASSLTGSTDTQYF. V gene TRBV7-9 combines with J gene TRBJ2-3; no clear D gene. V was cut by 2 bases and J by 0 bases, with 6 bases left in between. Germline V CDR1 and CDR2: SEHNR, FQNEAQ (reference sequence). The CDR3 sequence is 14 residues long.

The J gene is TRBJ1-5, the V gene TRBV7-9; maybe TRBD1 (6 bases). Germline CDR1 and CDR2: SEHNR and FQNEAQ (reference sequence). The CDR3 consists of 15 residues. V was trimmed by 5 bases and J by 6 bases, leaving 17 bases between them. The CDR3 bases are TGTGCCAGCAGCCCGCTCCGGGGGGCAAGTCAGCCCCAGCATTTT. Protein sequence: CASSPLRGASQPQHF.

The CDR3 sequence is CAWSSGKFRDEQYF. The DNA for the CDR3 is TGTGCCTGGAGTTCCGGTAAATTTCGAGACGAGCAGTACTTC. The V call is TRBV30, the J call TRBJ2-7; D gene unclear. CDR1 is GTSNPN, CDR2 SVGIG, per germline (reference sequence). V lost 2 bases to trimming and J lost 5 bases, with 16 bases between them. CDR3 length: 14 residues.

In this sample, this clone is medium-sized (0.01 to 0.1%). J is TRBJ2-7 and V is TRBV5-5; TRBD1 might be the D (6 bases). The CDR3 consists of 15 residues. Germline V gene sequence: CDR1 SGHKS, CDR2 YYEKEE (reference sequence). The V gene lost 2 bases and the J gene lost 0 bases, with 12 bases spanning the gap. CDR3 coding DNA: TGTGCCAGCAGCTTAACCGGGACACTCTCCTACGAGCAGTACTTC. Its translation is CASSLTGTLSYEQYF.

J is TRBJ1-1 and V is TRBV7-8, with D perhaps TRBD1 (5 bases). Germline V CDR1 and CDR2: SGHVS, FQNEAQ. The length of the CDR3 is 19 residues. V was cut by 3 bases and J by 4 bases, with 27 bases left in between. CDR3 in amino acids: CASSLVWRGGGREGTEAFF. CDR3 coding DNA: TGTGCCAGCAGCTTGGTGTGGCGCGGTGGAGGCAGGGAGGGCACTGAAGCTTTCTTT.

In this sample, this clone turned up a few times. V gene TRBV2 combines with J gene TRBJ1-1; tentatively, D is TRBD1 (6 bases). The germline V gene has CDR1 SNHLY and CDR2 FYNNEI. Deletions cut 10 bases from V and 1 base from J, with 13 bases between. CDR3 length: 13 amino acids. Here the CDR3 DNA reads TGTGCCACCTTGACAGGCCCGAACACTGAAGCTTTCTTT. The encoded protein is CATLTGPNTEAFF. The full variable domain, in which reference TRBV2 and TRBJ1-1 provide the parts outside the CDR3, is EPEVTQTPSHQVTQMGQEVILRCVPISNHLYFYWYRQILGQKVEFLVSFYNNEISEKSEIFDDQFSVERPDGSNFTLKIRSTKLEDSAMYFCATLTGPNTEAFFGQGTRLTVV.

This chain joins TRBV5-4 and TRBJ1-1, with 11 positions matching TRBD1. Unmatched junction bases numbered 1, after V lost 0 bases and J lost 3 bases. The V gene's germline CDR1 is SGHNT and CDR2 YYREEE (reference sequence). The CDR3 is 15 residues long. The CDR3 is CASSLGDRGDTEAFF. CDR3 DNA sequence: TGTGCCAGCAGCTTGGGGGACAGGGGGGACACTGAAGCTTTCTTT.

The chain carries TRBV5-8 and TRBJ2-7; 8 bases align to TRBD2. CDR1 is SGHTS and CDR2 is YDEGEE in the germline V gene. The V segment lost 0 bases and the J segment 1 base; nucleotides outside the gene matches: 3. CDR3 length: 15 residues. The CDR3 protein is CASSLGTSISYEQYF. As DNA, the CDR3 is TGTGCCAGCAGCTTGGGGACTAGCATATCCTACGAGCAGTACTTC.

The chain has TRBV6-6 and TRBJ1-3; 8 positions match TRBD1. CDR1 is MNHNY, CDR2 SVGAGI, per germline (reference sequence). The CDR3 spans 16 residues. Germline trimming cut 5 bases from V and 2 bases from J; bases unmatched to any gene: 8. The CDR3: CASSILLDRAGNTIYF. The CDR3 DNA sequence: TGTGCCAGCAGTATCCTTCTGGACAGGGCTGGAAACACCATATATTTT.

This clone was observed a handful of times. The chain is built from TRBV7-9 and TRBJ2-2, with D uncertain. This CDR3 has 14 residues. The ends were cut back, 2 bases at V and 4 bases at J, with 8 bases in the middle. The germline gives CDR1 SEHNR, CDR2 FQNEAQ (reference sequence). CDR3 protein: CASSLSYSTGELFF. In DNA form, the CDR3 reads TGTGCCAGCAGCTTATCCTACAGCACCGGGGAGCTGTTTTTT.

V and J are TRBV5-8 and TRBJ2-5, with TRBD2 identical over 7 bases. This CDR3 contains 13 residues. Germline values: CDR1 SGHTS, CDR2 YDEGEE. V gave up 2 bases and J gave up 5 bases; unmatched junction bases: 3. The DNA for the CDR3 is TGTGCCAGCAGCTTAGCGGGGCGGGAGACCCAGTACTTC. Translation gives CASSLAGRETQYF.